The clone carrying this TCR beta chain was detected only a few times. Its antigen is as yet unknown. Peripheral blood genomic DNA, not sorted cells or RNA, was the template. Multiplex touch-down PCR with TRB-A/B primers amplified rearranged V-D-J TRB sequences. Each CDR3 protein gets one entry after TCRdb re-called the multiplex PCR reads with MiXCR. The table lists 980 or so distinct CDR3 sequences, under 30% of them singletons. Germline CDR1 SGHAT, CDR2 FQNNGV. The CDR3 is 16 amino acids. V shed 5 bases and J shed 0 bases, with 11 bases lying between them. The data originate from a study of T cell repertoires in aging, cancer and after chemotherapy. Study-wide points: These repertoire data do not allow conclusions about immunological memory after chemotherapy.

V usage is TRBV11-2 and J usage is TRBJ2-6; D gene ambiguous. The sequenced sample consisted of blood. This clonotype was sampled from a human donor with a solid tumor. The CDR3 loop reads CASSPRPVSGANVLTF. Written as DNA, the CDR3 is TGTGCCAGCAGCCCCAGACCGGTCTCTGGGGCCAACGTCCTGACTTTC.